A selection of T cell receptor beta chains follows, all from one sample in a study of high-grade serous ovarian cancer treatment subgroups. Some clones are missing from TCRdb's copy, which holds only in-frame ones; the method was immunoSEQ multiplex PCR. The sample shows about 3,100 clones, 80% of them seen only once. The sequencing input was tumor tissue. The receptors stem from a human donor with high-grade serous ovarian cancer. The CDR3 runs from the conserved cysteine through the conserved F or W. Fields, in order: CDR3 protein, CDR3 DNA, V gene, clone size, D gene, J gene. A D gene is named only where the DNA matches it firmly. The listing skips clone size in some rows; elsewhere it reads once, few, many or a size class.

CDR3aa: CASILGQLNTEAFF; CDR3nt: TGTGCCAGCATCCTCGGACAGCTGAACACTGAAGCTTTCTTT; v_gene: TRBV2; abundance: -; d_gene: -; j_gene: TRBJ1-1
CDR3aa: CASSHGQGYSFYGYTF; CDR3nt: TGCGCCAGCAGCCACGGACAGGGTTATAGTTTCTATGGCTACACCTTC; v_gene: TRBV5-1; abundance: -; d_gene: TRBD1; j_gene: TRBJ1-2
CDR3aa: CASSHAMNTEAFF; CDR3nt: TGTGCCAGCAGCCACGCTATGAACACTGAAGCTTTCTTT; v_gene: TRBV7-3; abundance: -; d_gene: -; j_gene: TRBJ1-1
CDR3aa: CASSLVSGLARETQYF; CDR3nt: TGTGCCAGCAGCTTGGTGTCAGGACTAGCGAGAGAGACCCAGTACTTC; v_gene: TRBV5-4; abundance: -; d_gene: TRBD2; j_gene: TRBJ2-5
CDR3aa: CASRLQGASTEAFF; CDR3nt: TGTGCCAGTAGGCTACAGGGGGCGAGCACTGAAGCTTTCTTT; v_gene: TRBV19; abundance: -; d_gene: TRBD1; j_gene: TRBJ1-1
CDR3aa: CASNRRQGGNTIYF; CDR3nt: TGTGCCAGCAACCGGAGGCAGGGGGGAAACACCATATATTTT; v_gene: TRBV6-5; abundance: -; d_gene: -; j_gene: TRBJ1-3
CDR3aa: CASSQGSGKQYF; CDR3nt: TGTGCCAGCAGTCAGGGTAGCGGGAAGCAGTACTTC; v_gene: TRBV6-6; abundance: -; d_gene: TRBD2; j_gene: TRBJ2-7
CDR3aa: CASSPPGWKGYEQYF; CDR3nt: TGTGCCAGCAGTCCTCCAGGGTGGAAAGGCTACGAGCAGTACTTC; v_gene: TRBV28; abundance: -; d_gene: -; j_gene: TRBJ2-7
CDR3aa: CASSESWGNEQFF; CDR3nt: TGCGCCAGCAGTGAGTCTTGGGGGAATGAGCAGTTCTTC; v_gene: TRBV10-1; abundance: -; d_gene: -; j_gene: TRBJ2-1
CDR3aa: CASSALGGTHFYEQYF; CDR3nt: TGTGCCAGCAGCGCTTTGGGGGGCACCCATTTCTACGAGCAGTACTTC; v_gene: TRBV11-2; abundance: once; d_gene: -; j_gene: TRBJ2-7
CDR3aa: CASSLSYRGNEQFF; CDR3nt: TGTGCCAGCAGCTTATCCTACAGGGGTAATGAGCAGTTCTTC; v_gene: TRBV5-4; abundance: -; d_gene: TRBD1; j_gene: TRBJ2-1
CDR3aa: CASSFQGWDSPLHF; CDR3nt: TGTGCCAGCAGCTTTCAGGGTTGGGATTCACCCCTCCACTTT; v_gene: TRBV7-2; abundance: -; d_gene: -; j_gene: TRBJ1-6
CDR3aa: CASSSTTSGRKETQYF; CDR3nt: TGCGCCAGCAGCTCAACGACTAGCGGGAGGAAAGAGACCCAGTACTTC; v_gene: TRBV5-1; abundance: -; d_gene: TRBD2; j_gene: TRBJ2-5
CDR3aa: CASRPGTGWETQYF; CDR3nt: TGTGCCAGCAGACCCGGGACAGGGTGGGAGACCCAGTACTTC; v_gene: TRBV6-6; abundance: -; d_gene: TRBD1; j_gene: TRBJ2-5
CDR3aa: CASSLSLGSSYEQYF; CDR3nt: TGTGCCAGCAGCTTATCTCTGGGGAGCTCCTACGAGCAGTACTTC; v_gene: TRBV7-9; abundance: -; d_gene: -; j_gene: TRBJ2-7
CDR3aa: CASSQGLAGDEQFF; CDR3nt: TGTGCCAGCAGCCAAGGACTAGCGGGAGATGAGCAGTTCTTC; v_gene: TRBV4-2; abundance: -; d_gene: TRBD2; j_gene: TRBJ2-1
CDR3aa: CASSVAPDTNEQFF; CDR3nt: TGTGCCAGCAGCGTGGCTCCCGATACGAATGAGCAGTTCTTC; v_gene: TRBV9; abundance: -; d_gene: -; j_gene: TRBJ2-1
CDR3aa: CASSLWKQENTEAFF; CDR3nt: TGTGCCAGCAGTTTATGGAAACAGGAGAACACTGAAGCTTTCTTT; v_gene: TRBV28; abundance: -; d_gene: -; j_gene: TRBJ1-1
CDR3aa: CASGSPGQDYEQYF; CDR3nt: TGTGCTAGTGGTTCCCCGGGACAGGACTACGAGCAGTACTTC; v_gene: TRBV12-5; abundance: once; d_gene: TRBD1; j_gene: TRBJ2-7
CDR3aa: CASSPPGFNYEQYF; CDR3nt: TGTGCCAGTAGTCCACCCGGGTTTAACTACGAGCAGTACTTC; v_gene: TRBV19; abundance: -; d_gene: -; j_gene: TRBJ2-7
CDR3aa: CASSQTGGASTGELFF; CDR3nt: TGTGCCAGCAGCCAAACAGGGGGCGCTTCCACCGGGGAGCTGTTTTTT; v_gene: TRBV7-7; abundance: -; d_gene: TRBD1; j_gene: TRBJ2-2
CDR3aa: CASRELRAGGSEQFF; CDR3nt: TGTGCCAGCAGGGAGTTACGGGCGGGAGGGTCAGAGCAGTTCTTC; v_gene: TRBV7-9; abundance: few; d_gene: TRBD2; j_gene: TRBJ2-1
CDR3aa: CSVESGGGASTDTQYF; CDR3nt: TGCAGCGTTGAGTCAGGGGGAGGGGCAAGCACAGATACGCAGTATTTT; v_gene: TRBV29-1; abundance: -; d_gene: -; j_gene: TRBJ2-3
CDR3aa: CASSVAPGGRSTEAFF; CDR3nt: TGTGCCAGCAGCGTAGCCCCGGGGGGGAGGAGCACTGAAGCTTTCTTT; v_gene: TRBV9; abundance: -; d_gene: -; j_gene: TRBJ1-1
CDR3aa: CASSQDFASGGYEQYF; CDR3nt: TGCGCCAGCAGCCAAGATTTTGCCAGCGGGGGCTACGAGCAGTACTTC; v_gene: TRBV4-1; abundance: -; d_gene: TRBD2; j_gene: TRBJ2-7
CDR3aa: CASSPRTGGADRAEAFF; CDR3nt: TGTGCCAGCTCACCACGGACTGGGGGGGCCGATAGAGCTGAAGCTTTCTTT; v_gene: TRBV18; abundance: -; d_gene: -; j_gene: TRBJ1-1
CDR3aa: CASSHNVGLNTEAFF; CDR3nt: TGTGCCAGCAGCCACAATGTCGGGTTGAACACTGAAGCTTTCTTT; v_gene: TRBV5-6; abundance: few; d_gene: -; j_gene: TRBJ1-1
CDR3aa: CSVEGQGQYEQYF; CDR3nt: TGCAGCGTTGAAGGACAGGGGCAGTACGAGCAGTACTTC; v_gene: TRBV29-1; abundance: once; d_gene: TRBD1; j_gene: TRBJ2-7
CDR3aa: CASSLGDRGLRLEQFF; CDR3nt: TGTGCCAGCAGCTTGGGGGACAGGGGGCTACGATTGGAGCAGTTCTTC; v_gene: TRBV11-2; abundance: -; d_gene: TRBD1; j_gene: TRBJ2-1
CDR3aa: CACRSGGLGEQYF; CDR3nt: TGTGCCTGCAGGTCCGGGGGCCTGGGGGAGCAGTACTTC; v_gene: TRBV27; abundance: few; d_gene: -; j_gene: TRBJ2-7
CDR3aa: CASSLVSETQYF; CDR3nt: TGCGCCAGCAGCTTGGTGAGCGAGACCCAGTACTTC; v_gene: TRBV5-1; abundance: -; d_gene: -; j_gene: TRBJ2-5
CDR3aa: CASQRGGQKAGGPNEQFF; CDR3nt: TGTGCCAGCCAGCGGGGGGGGCAAAAAGCGGGAGGTCCCAATGAGCAGTTCTTC; v_gene: TRBV7-9; abundance: -; d_gene: TRBD2; j_gene: TRBJ2-1
CDR3aa: CASSPDGANYGYTF; CDR3nt: TGTGCCAGTAGCCCAGACGGGGCTAACTATGGCTACACCTTC; v_gene: TRBV19; abundance: few; d_gene: -; j_gene: TRBJ1-2
CDR3aa: CASSDSGGAGANVLTF; CDR3nt: TGTGCCAGCAGTGACTCAGGGGGCGCTGGGGCCAACGTCCTGACTTTC; v_gene: TRBV6-4; abundance: -; d_gene: TRBD1; j_gene: TRBJ2-6
CDR3aa: CASSYGGTEAFF; CDR3nt: TGTGCCAGCAGTTATGGGGGGACTGAAGCTTTCTTT; v_gene: TRBV6-5; abundance: few; d_gene: -; j_gene: TRBJ1-1
CDR3aa: CASLVFAANTEAFF; CDR3nt: TGTGCCAGCCTAGTTTTTGCAGCTAACACTGAAGCTTTCTTT; v_gene: TRBV2; abundance: -; d_gene: -; j_gene: TRBJ1-1
CDR3aa: CASFTWGRSEKLFF; CDR3nt: TGTGCCAGCTTTACGTGGGGAAGAAGTGAAAAACTGTTTTTT; v_gene: TRBV2; abundance: -; d_gene: -; j_gene: TRBJ1-4
CDR3aa: CASSPHSGPSSYNEQFF; CDR3nt: TGTGCCAGCAGCCCGCATAGCGGCCCGAGCTCCTACAATGAGCAGTTCTTC; v_gene: TRBV5-4; abundance: -; d_gene: -; j_gene: TRBJ2-1
CDR3aa: CASSWTGYEQYF; CDR3nt: TGTGCCAGCAGTTGGACAGGGTACGAGCAGTACTTC; v_gene: TRBV28; abundance: -; d_gene: TRBD1; j_gene: TRBJ2-7
CDR3aa: CASGIQGAETQYF; CDR3nt: TGTGCCAGCGGAATACAGGGGGCAGAGACCCAGTACTTC; v_gene: TRBV7-2; abundance: -; d_gene: TRBD1; j_gene: TRBJ2-5
CDR3aa: CASSVRTGRTDTQYF; CDR3nt: TGTGCCAGCAGCGTAAGGACCGGGCGCACAGATACGCAGTATTTT; v_gene: TRBV7-2; abundance: -; d_gene: -; j_gene: TRBJ2-3
CDR3aa: CASSHRGPNTGELFF; CDR3nt: TGTGCCAGCAGCCACAGGGGGCCCAACACCGGGGAGCTGTTTTTT; v_gene: TRBV27; abundance: -; d_gene: TRBD1; j_gene: TRBJ2-2
CDR3aa: CASRFSGDNTEAFF; CDR3nt: TGTGCCAGCAGGTTCTCCGGGGATAACACTGAAGCTTTCTTT; v_gene: TRBV6-1; abundance: -; d_gene: -; j_gene: TRBJ1-1
CDR3aa: CASSREKGGTTEAFF; CDR3nt: TGTGCCAGCTCACGAGAAAAAGGGGGTACAACTGAAGCTTTCTTT; v_gene: TRBV18; abundance: -; d_gene: -; j_gene: TRBJ1-1
CDR3aa: CASRLLGGTDTQYF; CDR3nt: TGTGCCAGCCGCCTGTTGGGGGGCACAGATACGCAGTATTTT; v_gene: TRBV27; abundance: -; d_gene: -; j_gene: TRBJ2-3
CDR3aa: CASSLVGVPGANVLTF; CDR3nt: TGTGCCAGCAGCTTAGTAGGGGTCCCTGGGGCCAACGTCCTGACTTTC; v_gene: TRBV7-2; abundance: -; d_gene: -; j_gene: TRBJ2-6
CDR3aa: CASSYRLSSGANVLTF; CDR3nt: TGTGCCAGCAGTTACCGTTTGTCCTCTGGGGCCAACGTCCTGACTTTC; v_gene: TRBV6-5; abundance: -; d_gene: -; j_gene: TRBJ2-6
CDR3aa: CASGDGSYEQYF; CDR3nt: TGTGCCAGTGGGGACGGTTCCTACGAGCAGTACTTC; v_gene: TRBV7-9; abundance: -; d_gene: -; j_gene: TRBJ2-7
CDR3aa: CASSFNYNSPLHF; CDR3nt: TGTGCCAGCAGTTTCAACTATAATTCACCCCTCCACTTT; v_gene: TRBV27; abundance: -; d_gene: -; j_gene: TRBJ1-6
CDR3aa: CASSPRQGRNTEAFF; CDR3nt: TGTGCCAGCAGCCCGCGACAGGGAAGGAACACTGAAGCTTTCTTT; v_gene: TRBV27; abundance: -; d_gene: TRBD1; j_gene: TRBJ1-1
CDR3aa: CASSQRGANRETQYF; CDR3nt: TGTGCCAGCAGCCAGAGGGGAGCTAATAGAGAGACCCAGTACTTC; v_gene: TRBV7-2; abundance: -; d_gene: -; j_gene: TRBJ2-5
CDR3aa: CASSATTGEGQPQHF; CDR3nt: TGTGCCAGCAGCGCCACGACAGGGGAAGGCCAGCCCCAGCATTTT; v_gene: TRBV9; abundance: few; d_gene: TRBD1; j_gene: TRBJ1-5
CDR3aa: CASSLAVTTNEKLFF; CDR3nt: TGTGCCAGCAGCTTAGCCGTGACAACTAATGAAAAACTGTTTTTT; v_gene: TRBV7-9; abundance: -; d_gene: -; j_gene: TRBJ1-4
CDR3aa: CASVRGGNTEAFF; CDR3nt: TGTGCCAGTGTCAGGGGAGGGAACACTGAAGCTTTCTTT; v_gene: TRBV7-9; abundance: -; d_gene: -; j_gene: TRBJ1-1
CDR3aa: CSARVDTEQFF; CDR3nt: TGCAGTGCTAGAGTCGATACTGAGCAGTTCTTC; v_gene: TRBV20-1; abundance: -; d_gene: -; j_gene: TRBJ2-1
CDR3aa: CAIAPGGTFNSPLHF; CDR3nt: TGTGCCATCGCCCCAGGGGGAACGTTTAATTCACCCCTCCACTTT; v_gene: TRBV10-3; abundance: -; d_gene: TRBD1; j_gene: TRBJ1-6
CDR3aa: CASSLTGSQETQYF; CDR3nt: TGTGCCAGCAGTTTAACCGGGAGCCAAGAGACCCAGTACTTC; v_gene: TRBV6-6; abundance: -; d_gene: -; j_gene: TRBJ2-5